These 2 T cell receptor beta chains were sequenced from one sample in a study of blood T cells in healthy people across ages. The authors ran a second PCR of about 6 to 12 cycles using a sample-barcoded 5' primer and a J-beta primer mix. TCRdb ran MiXCR on the 5' RACE reads and lists one entry per CDR3 protein. Among approximately 670,000 distinct CDR3 sequences, roughly 43% were seen once, and the ten largest hold roughly 30%. Source material: blood. The receptors were gathered from an elderly man in good health.

This clonotype was seen a few times. The V call is TRBV20-1, the J call TRBJ1-4; D is undetermined. The CDR3 contains 15 residues. Deletions cut 2 bases from V and 6 bases from J, with 16 bases between. Germline V CDR1 and CDR2: DFQATT, SNEGSKA (reference sequence). For the CDR3, the DNA is TGCAGTGCTAGAAAAAGGGCCAGCCGAGATGAAAAACTGTTTTTT. Translation gives CSARKRASRDEKLFF.

The gene calls are TRBV9 and TRBJ2-2; 10 nucleotides agree with TRBD2. The CDR3 sequence is 20 residues long. Per the germline V gene, CDR1 is SGDLS and CDR2 is YYNGEE. V lost 0 bases to trimming and J lost 1 base; unmatched junction nucleotides: 12. The CDR3 is CASSVGLSGGAGMNTGELFF. CDR3 DNA sequence: TGTGCCAGCAGCGTAGGGCTAAGCGGGGGGGCAGGCATGAACACCGGGGAGCTGTTTTTT.